Each of the 14 T cell receptor beta chains below was sequenced from the same sample in a study of shared clonotypes between healthy human individuals. Libraries were prepared by immunoSEQ multiplex PCR; TCRdb keeps only in-frame clonotypes and omits some of them. The table shows about 2 million clones, with 90% to 95% occurring only once. The sample taken for sequencing was naive CD4+ T cells sorted from blood. Subset noted: CD45RA+ positively selected. These receptor sequences come from a young man in good health.

Points on this clone: The same CDR3 can be traced to other DNA sequences in this sample. V gene TRBV20-1 combines with J gene TRBJ2-7; D uncertain. The V end was cut by 1 base, the J end by 1 base, with 2 bases between. The germline CDR1 and CDR2 sequences are DFQATT and SNEGSKA (reference sequence). The CDR3 contains 11 residues. CDR3 protein: CSARVSYEQYF. CDR3 in DNA: TGCAGTGCTAGAGTGTCCTACGAGCAGTACTTC.

DNA of the CDR3: TGCGCCAGCAGCCTCGGGACAGGGGGCACTGAAGCTTTCTTT. It codes for CASSLGTGGTEAFF. This chain joins TRBV10-1 and TRBJ1-1; 11 bases agree with TRBD1. Looked up from germline, CDR1 is WNHNN and CDR2 is SYGVQD (reference sequence). CDR3 length: 14 residues. Unmatched junction bases numbered 4, after V lost 6 bases and J lost 4 bases.

The chain links TRBV4-2 to TRBJ1-5; weak D call: TRBD1 (5 bases). Germline CDR1 is LGHNA and CDR2 is YNFKEQ. V was clipped by 0 bases and J by 4 bases, with 13 bases between them. The CDR3 consists of 16 residues. CDR3 region: CASSQDGSTVNQPQHF. DNA for the CDR3: TGTGCCAGCAGCCAAGATGGATCGACAGTGAATCAGCCCCAGCATTTT.

This clone was picked up one time. This same CDR3 is encoded by further DNA sequences in the sample. The chain couples TRBV6-1 to TRBJ2-7; TRBD1 agrees at 9 bases. The J segment lost 1 base and the V segment lost 6 bases, leaving 1 base of the junction unmatched. This CDR3 has 13 amino acids. CDR1 is MNHNS, CDR2 SASEGT, per germline. The CDR3: CASRDRGSYEQYF. DNA for the CDR3: TGTGCCAGCAGGGACAGGGGTTCCTACGAGCAGTACTTC.

As to this clone: A much bigger clone sits one base away, suggesting this may be a read error. Other DNA sequences within the sample encode an identical CDR3. V usage is TRBV6-6 and J usage is TRBJ2-7, with 9 nucleotides matching TRBD1. This CDR3 has 14 amino acids. The ends lost 6 bases at V and 2 bases at J; junction bases unmatched: 5. CDR1 and CDR2 (germline): MNHNY, SVGAGI (reference sequence). The CDR3 spells CASSLGQGAYEQYF. The CDR3 DNA follows: TGTGCCAGCAGCTTGGGACAGGGTGCCTACGAGCAGTACTTC.

As for this clone: The same CDR3 is also encoded by other DNA sequences in this sample. This sequence joins TRBV5-1 and TRBJ1-6; 10 bases fit TRBD1. CDR3 length equals 16 residues. With 4 bases clipped from V and 5 bases from J, the junction kept 6 bases outside the gene matches. The germline V gene encodes CDR1 SGHRS and CDR2 YFSETQ. This chain's CDR3 is CASSLEGQGNNSPLHF. CDR3 nucleotide sequence: TGCGCCAGCAGCCTGGAGGGACAGGGGAATAATTCACCCCTCCACTTT.

The chain is built from TRBV18 and TRBJ2-3; D is possibly TRBD2 (6 bases). Germline V gene data show CDR1 as KGHSH and CDR2 as LQKENI. Trimming stripped 2 bases from V and 5 bases from J, with 20 bases between. The CDR3 has 17 amino acids. The CDR3 sequence is CASSPNLGTLKGDTQYF. Written as DNA, the CDR3 is TGTGCCAGCTCACCAAATCTCGGGACTCTCAAAGGAGATACGCAGTATTTT.

The chain has TRBV27 and TRBJ1-1; 10 bases fit TRBD1. CDR1 MNHEY and CDR2 SMNVEV come from the germline V gene (reference sequence). V lost 6 bases to trimming and J lost 8 bases; unmatched junction nucleotides: 9. CDR3 length: 14 amino acids. This CDR3 reads CASSPGTGVGEAFF. The CDR3, as DNA: TGTGCCAGCAGCCCCGGGACAGGGGTCGGGGAAGCTTTCTTT.

The V gene is TRBV7-6, the J gene TRBJ2-2, with D perhaps TRBD1 (5 bases). The CDR3 extends over 15 amino acids. In germline, CDR1 is SGHVS, CDR2 FNYEAQ. Trimming pared 2 bases from V and 4 bases from J, leaving 11 bases between. CDR3 loop: CASSLTGTPTGELFF. In DNA form, the CDR3 reads TGTGCCAGCAGCTTAACAGGCACACCCACCGGGGAGCTGTTTTTT. Using reference TRBV7-6 and TRBJ2-2 for the parts outside the CDR3, the full variable domain is GAGVSQSPRYKVTKRGQDVALRCDPISGHVSLYWYRQALGQGPEFLTYFNYEAQQDKSGLPNDRFSAERPEGSISTLTIQRTEQRDSAMYRCASSLTGTPTGELFFGEGSRLTVL.

Turning to this clone: An end of the junction does not agree with germline; a read error may underlie this. This chain joins TRBV7-8 and TRBJ2-5, with D uncertain. The CDR3 is 14 residues long. Germline CDR1 SGHVS, CDR2 FQNEAQ. CDR3 bases: TGTGTCAGCAGCGCCCAGGCAGTTCAAGAGACCCAGTACTTC. Translating it yields CVSSAQAVQETQYF. The variable domain in full, completed from reference TRBV7-8 and TRBJ2-5, reads GAGVSQSPRYKVAKRGQDVALRCDPISGHVSLFWYQQALGQGPEFLTYFQNEAQLDKSGLPSDRFFAERPEGSVSTLKIQRTQQEDSAVYLCVSSAQAVQETQYFGPGTRLLVL.

As to this clone: Other DNA sequences in the same sample also yield this CDR3. V and J are TRBV7-9 and TRBJ2-3; no clear D. The CDR3 is made up of 11 amino acids. V gave up 6 bases and J gave up 6 bases, with 7 bases separating them. Germline assignment: CDR1 SEHNR and CDR2 FQNEAQ (reference sequence). The chain's CDR3 is CASSSTDTQYF. Here the CDR3 DNA reads TGTGCCAGCAGTTCTACGGATACGCAGTATTTT.

V usage is TRBV30 and J usage is TRBJ1-2, with a tentative D call TRBD1 (5 bases). Germline V gene sequence: CDR1 GTSNPN, CDR2 SVGIG (reference sequence). V was trimmed by 1 base and J by 0 bases, leaving 9 bases between them. This CDR3 is 14 amino acids long. CDR3 bases: TGTGCCTGGAGTGCTACAGGAGCTAACTATGGCTACACCTTC. Amino acids: CAWSATGANYGYTF.

The chain is built from TRBV7-2 and TRBJ1-3; tentatively, D is TRBD1 (5 bases). V lost 5 bases to trimming and J lost 6 bases, with 17 bases between them. Germline assignment: CDR1 SGHTA and CDR2 FQGNSA. The CDR3 loop spans 15 amino acids. The CDR3 loop is CASSLSGGGTNTIYF. The CDR3 DNA is TGTGCCAGCAGCCTAAGTGGTGGTGGGACAAACACCATATATTTT.

The J gene is TRBJ2-7, the V gene TRBV11-3, with D perhaps matching TRBD2 (6 bases). The CDR3 is made up of 14 amino acids. Per germline, CDR1 SGHNT and CDR2 YENEEA. Deletions cut 0 bases from V and 7 bases from J, with 13 bases between. CDR3 coding DNA: TGTGCCAGCAGCTTAGATCGGGCTGCGGGGGAGCAGTACTTC. Protein: CASSLDRAAGEQYF. The variable domain in full, with the rest retrieved from reference TRBV11-3 and TRBJ2-7, is EAGVVQSPRYKIIEKKQPVAFWCNPISGHNTLYWYLQNLGQGPELLIRYENEEAVDDSQLPKDRFSAERLKGVDSTLKIQPAELGDSAVYLCASSLDRAAGEQYFGPGTRLTVT.